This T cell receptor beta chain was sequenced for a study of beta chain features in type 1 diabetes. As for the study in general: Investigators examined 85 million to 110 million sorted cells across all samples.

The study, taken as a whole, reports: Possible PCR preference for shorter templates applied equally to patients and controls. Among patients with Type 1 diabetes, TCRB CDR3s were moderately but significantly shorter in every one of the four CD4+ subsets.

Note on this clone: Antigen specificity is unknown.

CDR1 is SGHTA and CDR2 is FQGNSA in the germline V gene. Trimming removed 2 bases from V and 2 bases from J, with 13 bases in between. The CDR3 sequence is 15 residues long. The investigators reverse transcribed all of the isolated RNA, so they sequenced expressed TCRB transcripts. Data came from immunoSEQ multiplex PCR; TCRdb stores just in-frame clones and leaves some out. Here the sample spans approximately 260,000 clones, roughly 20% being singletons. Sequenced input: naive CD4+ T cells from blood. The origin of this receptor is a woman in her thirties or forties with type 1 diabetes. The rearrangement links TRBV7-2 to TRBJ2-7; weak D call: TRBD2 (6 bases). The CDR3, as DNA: TGTGCCAGCAGCTTACATGGCGGGATTGCCTACGAGCAGTACTTC. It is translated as CASSLHGGIAYEQYF.